This T cell receptor beta chain appears in the sequencing data of a study of blood T cell repertoires in COVID-19. Study-wide background: Spain, Italy and the United States supplied samples that represented acute and convalescent COVID-19. T cells, B-cell-depleted T cells, or PBMCs supplied cDNA or gDNA.

In the authors' workflow: Amplification with reference gene primers provided the estimates of nucleated cell counts. Profiling relied on immunoSEQ multiplex PCR, and the TCRdb table lists in-frame clones only, not all of them. V, J and clone size were drawn from that table, and D and trimming were deduced from the DNA. The table has roughly 100,000 clones, 84% seen once. Sequencing input: peripheral blood. This clonotype was sampled from a human donor in a cohort sampled during active COVID-19.

This CDR3 reads CASSIARDSRNEKLFF. The CDR3 DNA reads as TGTGCCAGTAGCATCGCTCGGGACAGCCGAAATGAAAAACTGTTTTTT. V and J are TRBV19 and TRBJ1-4, with 7 bases lining up with TRBD1. CDR1 is LNHDA and CDR2 is SQIVND in the germline V gene (reference sequence). With V trimmed by 6 bases and J by 5 bases, 12 bases remained unmatched. The CDR3 totals 16 residues.